This T cell receptor beta chain was recovered during a study of T cell responses to AZD1222 COVID-19 vaccine. Study-level findings and limits: As reported, nearly half of all spike-specific TCRs target variant regions that are unmutated. The repertoires were collected only after the peak T cell response.

The CDR3 sequence is 14 residues long. Germline-derived CDR1 and CDR2 are MNHEY and SMNVEV (reference sequence). The V gene lost 4 bases and the J gene lost 0 bases, with 8 bases spanning the gap. A remark on this clone: Its antigen is as yet unknown.

Only in-frame clones appear in the TCRdb table, and some are missing; sequencing was by immunoSEQ multiplex PCR. The sample holds fewer than 110,000 clones, approximately 90% seen once. Sequences were derived from peripheral blood, sampled on day 0 of AZD1222 vaccination. The TCR comes from an adult in good health. The chain uses TRBV27 and TRBJ2-3; D is possibly TRBD2 (6 bases). The CDR3, as DNA: TGTGCCAGCAGTTCTAGCGCTAGCACAGATACGCAGTATTTT. It translates to CASSSSASTDTQYF.